These 8 T cell receptor beta chains came from one sample sequenced in a study of T cells in Graves' hyperthyroidism and ophthalmopathy. The TCR beta CDR3 regions underwent amplification using RNA transcripts as the source. The primer set for the first-round RT-PCR of the TCR CDR3 was HTBI. TCRdb re-called the multiplex PCR reads through MiXCR, storing one row per CDR3 protein. The profile covers hundreds of thousands of distinct CDR3 sequences, with about 15% appearing a single time and approximately 4.3% taken by the ten largest. The sample comprised blood. These receptors all come from a middle-aged woman with Graves' ophthalmopathy.

The V and J genes are TRBV12-3 or TRBV12-4 and TRBJ1-2; 9 nucleotides align to TRBD1. Trimming removed 5 bases from V and 0 bases from J; junction bases left unmatched: 7. The CDR3 spans 16 residues. The CDR3 spells CASSLGTGTANYGYTF. CDR3 nucleotides: TGTGCCAGCAGTCTCGGGACAGGGACAGCTAACTATGGCTACACCTTC.

This clonotype came up many times. A clone one base away is much larger, so this may be a read error. The V call is TRBV12-3 or TRBV12-4, the J call TRBJ2-5; D is undetermined. V dropped 5 bases and J dropped 0 bases, with 13 bases sitting between them. The CDR3 loop spans 15 amino acids. CDR3 in DNA: TGTGCCAGCAGTCCCCGGGCGTCGTACCAAGAGACCCAGTACTTC. Its protein is CASSPRASYQETQYF.

This clonotype showed up many times. The chain is built from TRBV28 and TRBJ2-7; the D gene is possibly TRBD2 (6 bases). V was pared by 10 bases and J by 0 bases, with 16 bases between. The germline gives CDR1 MDHEN, CDR2 SYDVKM. This CDR3 is 14 amino acids long. The CDR3 here is CATLVDGSSYEQYF. For the CDR3, the DNA is TGTGCCACCTTGGTGGACGGGAGCTCCTACGAGCAGTACTTC.

The chain uses TRBV28 and TRBJ2-4; the D gene could be TRBD1 or TRBD2 (5 bases each). V was clipped by 4 bases and J by 8 bases, with 18 bases between them. Germline V gene sequence: CDR1 MDHEN, CDR2 SYDVKM. The CDR3 has 15 residues. CDR3 region: CASSSTGTQGDIQYF. The CDR3 nucleotides are TGTGCCAGCAGTTCGACCGGGACCCAAGGGGACATTCAGTACTTC.

This clonotype was counted ten times or more. The chain employs TRBV30 and TRBJ1-2; D possibly corresponds to TRBD1 (5 bases). There are 18 residues in the CDR3. Germline V CDR1 and CDR2: GTSNPN, SVGIG (reference sequence). Trimming left V 3 bases short and J 5 bases short, with 28 bases between. CDR3 residues: CAWSTTLITGFGGYGYTF. The CDR3 DNA reads as TGTGCCTGGAGCACGACATTAATTACAGGCTTCGGGGGATATGGCTACACCTTC. The full variable domain, in which reference TRBV30 and TRBJ1-2 provide the parts outside the CDR3, is SQTIHQWPATLVQPVGSPLSLECTVEGTSNPNLYWYRQAAGRGLQLLFYSVGIGQISSEVPQNLSASRPQDRQFILSSKKLLLSDSGFYLCAWSTTLITGFGGYGYTFGSGTRLTVV.

This clonotype was seen more than once but under ten times. The chain employs TRBV28 and TRBJ2-5, with D perhaps matching TRBD1 or TRBD2 (5 bases each). The CDR3 runs to 13 residues. The germline V and J ends were trimmed by 7 bases and 1 base, with 10 bases remaining between them. Germline CDR1 is MDHEN and CDR2 is SYDVKM. In DNA form, the CDR3 reads TGTGCCAGCAACCGGGGCGCCCAAGAGACCCAGTACTTC. Its protein product is CASNRGAQETQYF.

The genes are TRBV11-1 and TRBJ2-7; D ambiguous. The CDR3 loop spans 13 amino acids. V was cut by 1 base and J by 4 bases, with 8 bases left in between. The germline V gene has CDR1 SGHAT and CDR2 FQDESV (reference sequence). The CDR3 sequence is CASSLGEQYEQYF. CDR3 nucleotides: TGTGCCAGCAGCTTAGGCGAACAGTACGAGCAGTACTTC.

This chain links TRBV5-1 with TRBJ1-5, with 8 bases lining up with TRBD1. This CDR3 contains 14 residues. CDR1 and CDR2 (germline): SGHRS, YFSETQ. The V gene end was trimmed by 5 bases and the J gene end by 7 bases; junction bases not matched to a gene: 8. The CDR3 protein is CASSPGGSGQPQHF. CDR3 coding DNA: TGCGCCAGCAGTCCAGGGGGCAGCGGGCAGCCCCAGCATTTT. Looking up the rest from reference TRBV5-1 and TRBJ1-5 gives the full variable domain: KAGVTQTPRYLIKTRGQQVTLSCSPISGHRSVSWYQQTPGQGLQFLFEYFSETQRNKGNFPGRFSGRQFSNSRSEMNVSTLELGDSALYLCASSPGGSGQPQHFGDGTRLSIL.